The clone carrying this TCR beta chain was detected only a few times. No antigen is known for it. This sample is part of a study of early T cells in non-severe SARS-CoV-2 infection. Study as a whole: The chains were unpaired, and the sequenced material was bulk RNA from unsorted whole blood.

V lost 2 bases and J 4 bases, leaving 5 bases between the germline ends. Germline loops: CDR1 SQVTM, CDR2 ANQGSEA. The CDR3 contains 11 residues. Study conclusions and caveats: VDJdb matching favored anti-spike CD8 responses, missing private and CD4 specificities.

Attachment of unique molecular identifiers was made to individual cDNA molecules. TCRdb re-called the 5' RACE reads through MiXCR, storing one row per CDR3 protein. The sample consists of about 56,000 distinct CDR3 sequences, more than 9% of them appearing once. The TCR comes from an adult who was a healthcare worker with PCR-confirmed SARS-CoV-2 infection or an uninfected control (not recorded which). This chain links TRBV29-1 with TRBJ1-1; D not resolved. Sequencing was done on a sample of whole blood. The CDR3 protein is CSVERPTEAFF. CDR3 in DNA: TGCAGCGTTGAACGTCCCACTGAAGCTTTCTTT.